The clone carrying this T cell receptor (beta chain) turned up a few times. What it recognizes is unknown. This sample was taken from a study of post-analysis software for immune sequencing data. Broader study findings: Patients had higher frequencies than controls of about 5 TRBV segments, including TRBV5-6, TRBV5-1 and TRBV20-1.

Germline CDR1 reads DFQATT; CDR2 reads SNEGSKA (reference sequence). The CDR3 consists of 14 residues. The trim removed 6 bases at V and 6 bases at J, leaving 12 bases unmatched. Unique molecular identifiers tagged the TCR beta cDNA libraries. TCRdb analysed the PCR reads with MiXCR anew, one entry per CDR3 protein. Seen here are 740,000 or so distinct CDR3 sequences, approximately 57% observed once, and the top ten hold 4.6%. The sequencing sample was made of blood. The V gene is TRBV20-1, the J gene TRBJ2-7; 9 bases align to TRBD2. The receptor was derived from a girl aged 10-17 years with multiple sclerosis. CDR3 sequence reads: CSAEGAGGPTEQYF. CDR3 sequence (DNA): TGCAGTGCCGAGGGGGCGGGAGGGCCAACCGAGCAGTACTTC.